These 12 T cell receptor beta chains share one sample of origin, sequenced in a study of control samples from healthy donors and cancer patients. Repertoires were generated with immunoSEQ multiplex PCR, while TCRdb's copy carries only in-frame clones and drops some. In the table there are around 100,000 clones, 80% to 95% of which are singletons. The material sequenced was blood. Receptors originate from a human donor in good health. The donor label of this sample is uncertain.

The genes are TRBV4-3 and TRBJ2-5; D gene ambiguous. CDR1 is LGHNA and CDR2 is YSLEER in the germline V gene. Trimming took 0 bases from V and 4 from J, leaving 3 bases between them. The CDR3 spans 12 residues. This chain's CDR3 is CASSQDRETQYF. The CDR3 DNA reads TGCGCCAGCAGCCAAGATCGAGAGACCCAGTACTTC.

V is TRBV7-9 and J is TRBJ1-1; TRBD1 matches 7 bases. V lost 0 bases to trimming and J lost 5 bases; unmatched junction nucleotides: 6. From germline, CDR1 is SEHNR and CDR2 FQNEAQ (reference sequence). The CDR3 has 15 amino acids. CDR3 in DNA: TGTGCCAGCAGCTTAGCTCAGGGGGGTCGGACTGAAGCTTTCTTT. Amino acid sequence: CASSLAQGGRTEAFF.

The chain uses TRBV15 and TRBJ1-2; D may be TRBD1 (6 bases). The V end was cut by 7 bases, the J end by 5 bases, with 17 bases between. Germline V gene lookup returns CDR1 LNHNV and CDR2 YYDKDF (reference sequence). This CDR3 has 14 residues. The CDR3 DNA follows: TGTGCCACCACCCCGGGGCAGGGGAAGTATGGCTACACCTTC. Translated, it gives CATTPGQGKYGYTF.

The J gene is TRBJ1-5, the V gene TRBV19; 8 positions match TRBD1. The CDR3 runs 15 residues. Per the germline V gene, CDR1 is LNHDA and CDR2 is SQIVND (reference sequence). After removal of 2 bases from V and 3 bases from J, the junction contained 3 bases not matched to a gene. The CDR3 here is CASSILDRDNQPQHF. The CDR3 region has the DNA TGTGCCAGTAGTATATTGGACAGGGACAATCAGCCCCAGCATTTT.

The genes are TRBV7-8 and TRBJ2-1; D is uncertain. The CDR3 covers 11 residues. Germline V gives CDR1 SGHVS, CDR2 FQNEAQ. With 1 base removed from V and 12 bases from J, the gap between germline ends came to 7 bases. This CDR3 reads CASSLGSVQFF. The CDR3 nucleotides read TGTGCCAGCAGCTTAGGATCGGTGCAGTTCTTC.

The CDR3 protein is CASSLIRTGELFF. In DNA, the CDR3 is TGTGCCAGCAGTTTAATACGCACCGGGGAGCTGTTTTTT. The chain uses TRBV12-3 or TRBV12-4 and TRBJ2-2; D remains unclear. This CDR3 contains 13 residues. V was trimmed by 2 bases and J by 4 bases, leaving 5 bases between them.

The rearrangement uses TRBV6-5 and TRBJ1-4; 8 nucleotides agree with TRBD1. The V gene's germline CDR1 is MNHEY and CDR2 SVGAGI. V shed 2 bases and J 13 bases; nucleotides not matched to a gene: 9. CDR3 length: 14 residues. The CDR3 here is CASSYGDRFSGLFF. CDR3 sequence (DNA): TGTGCCAGCAGTTACGGGGACAGGTTTTCGGGACTGTTTTTT.

This chain joins TRBV29-1 and TRBJ2-3, with D possibly matching TRBD2 (6 bases). V was cut by 3 bases and J by 1 base, with 11 bases left in between. The CDR3 consists of 14 residues. Germline CDR1 reads SQVTM; CDR2 reads ANQGSEA. The CDR3 DNA sequence: TGCAGCGTTGAGGGGGGTAGCGGCACAGATACGCAGTATTTT. This codes for CSVEGGSGTDTQYF.

The CDR3 reads CASSPPRAGEDEQYV. The CDR3, as DNA: TGCGCCAGCAGCCCGCCGAGGGCGGGGGAAGACGAGCAGTACGTC. The gene calls are TRBV4-1 and TRBJ2-7; 7 bases map to TRBD2. Germline V gives CDR1 MGHRA, CDR2 YSYEKL. The V and J ends lost 4 bases and 5 bases, in that order; junction bases with no gene match: 11. CDR3 size: 15 residues.

The V gene is TRBV29-1, the J gene TRBJ2-3, with 10 bases matching TRBD1. From germline, CDR1 is SQVTM and CDR2 ANQGSEA. CDR3 length: 13 residues. Trimming at V came to 3 bases and at J to 3 bases, leaving 0 bases not matched to a gene. CDR3 sequence (DNA): TGCAGCGTTGAGGGACAGGGGACAGATACGCAGTATTTT. Encoded protein: CSVEGQGTDTQYF.

The rearrangement uses TRBV5-1 and TRBJ1-2; D is unresolved. V lost 2 bases, J lost 6 bases, and 11 bases lay in between. The CDR3 has 13 amino acids. Germline V gives CDR1 SGHRS, CDR2 YFSETQ. This CDR3 reads CASSFGYTDGYTF. The CDR3 nucleotides are TGCGCCAGCAGCTTTGGGTACACGGATGGCTACACCTTC. The whole variable domain, filled in from reference TRBV5-1 and TRBJ1-2, reads KAGVTQTPRYLIKTRGQQVTLSCSPISGHRSVSWYQQTPGQGLQFLFEYFSETQRNKGNFPGRFSGRQFSNSRSEMNVSTLELGDSALYLCASSFGYTDGYTFGSGTRLTVV.

This chain uses TRBV28 with TRBJ2-1, with 11 nucleotides matching TRBD2. The CDR3 totals 14 residues. Germline V gene data show CDR1 as MDHEN and CDR2 as SYDVKM. Trimming cost V 5 bases and J 8 bases; bases outside gene matches: 5. Here the CDR3 DNA reads TGTGCCAGCAGTCCTAGCGGGGGGAGGGATGAGCAGTTCTTC. It codes for CASSPSGGRDEQFF. Based on the CDR3 plus reference TRBV28 and TRBJ2-1, the full variable domain is DVKVTQSSRYLVKRTGEKVFLECVQDMDHENMFWYRQDPGLGLRLIYFSYDVKMKEKGDIPEGYSVSREKKERFSLILESASTNQTSMYLCASSPSGGRDEQFFGPGTRLTVL.